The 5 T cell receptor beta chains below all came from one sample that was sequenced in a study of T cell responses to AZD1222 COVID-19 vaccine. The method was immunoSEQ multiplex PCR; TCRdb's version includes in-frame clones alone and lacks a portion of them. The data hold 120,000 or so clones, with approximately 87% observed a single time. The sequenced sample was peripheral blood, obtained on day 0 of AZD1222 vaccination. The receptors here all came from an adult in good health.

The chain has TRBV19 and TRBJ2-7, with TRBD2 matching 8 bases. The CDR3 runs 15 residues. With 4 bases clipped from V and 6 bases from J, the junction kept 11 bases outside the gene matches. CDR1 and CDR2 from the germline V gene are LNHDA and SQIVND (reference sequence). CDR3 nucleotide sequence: TGTGCCAGTAGTAGAGCGGGAGCCCCTGTGTCCGAGCAGTACTTC. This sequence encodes CASSRAGAPVSEQYF.

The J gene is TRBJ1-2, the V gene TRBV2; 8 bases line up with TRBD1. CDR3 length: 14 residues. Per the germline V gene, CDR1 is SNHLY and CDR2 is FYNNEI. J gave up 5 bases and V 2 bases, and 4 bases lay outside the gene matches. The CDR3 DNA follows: TGTGCCAGCAGTGAAACAGGGGGTGGGTATGGCTACACCTTC. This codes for CASSETGGGYGYTF.

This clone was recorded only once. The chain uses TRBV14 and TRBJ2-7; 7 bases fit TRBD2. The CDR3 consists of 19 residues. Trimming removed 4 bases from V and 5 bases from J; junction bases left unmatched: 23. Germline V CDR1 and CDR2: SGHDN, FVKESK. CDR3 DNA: TGTGCCAGCAGCCGCACCCTTGTCCGGGGAGGGCCTGAGTTCCACGAGCAGTACTTC. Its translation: CASSRTLVRGGPEFHEQYF.

The CDR3 reads CASSQGGVGTNEKLFF. In nucleotides, the CDR3 is TGCGCCAGCAGCCAAGGGGGGGTGGGGACTAATGAAAAACTGTTTTTT. The V gene is TRBV4-1, the J gene TRBJ1-4; D might be TRBD1 (5 bases). CDR1 is MGHRA, CDR2 YSYEKL, per germline. The CDR3 extends over 16 amino acids. Trimming took off 1 base at V and 2 bases at J, with 11 bases between the two ends.

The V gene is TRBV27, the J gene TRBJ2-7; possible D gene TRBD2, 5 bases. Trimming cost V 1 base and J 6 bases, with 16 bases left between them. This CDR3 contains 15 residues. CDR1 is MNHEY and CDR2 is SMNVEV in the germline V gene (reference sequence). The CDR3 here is CASSLYSDERFEQYF. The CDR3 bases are TGTGCCAGCAGTTTATATTCAGATGAGCGGTTCGAGCAGTACTTC.